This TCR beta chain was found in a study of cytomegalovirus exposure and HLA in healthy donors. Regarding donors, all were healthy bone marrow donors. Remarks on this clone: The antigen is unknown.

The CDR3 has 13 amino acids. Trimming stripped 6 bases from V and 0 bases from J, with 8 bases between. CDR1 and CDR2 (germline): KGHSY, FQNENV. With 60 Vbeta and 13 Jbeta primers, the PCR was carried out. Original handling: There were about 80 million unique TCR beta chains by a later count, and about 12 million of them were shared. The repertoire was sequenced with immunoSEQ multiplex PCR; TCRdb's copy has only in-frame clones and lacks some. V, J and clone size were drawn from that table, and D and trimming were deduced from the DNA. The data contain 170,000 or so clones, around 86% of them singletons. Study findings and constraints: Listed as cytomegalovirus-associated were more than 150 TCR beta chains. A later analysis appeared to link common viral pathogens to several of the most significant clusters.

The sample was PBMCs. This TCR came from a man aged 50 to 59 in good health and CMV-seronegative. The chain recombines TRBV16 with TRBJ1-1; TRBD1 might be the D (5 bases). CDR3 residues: CASRMTVNTEAFF. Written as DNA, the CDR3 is TGTGCCAGCAGAATGACAGTGAACACTGAAGCTTTCTTT.